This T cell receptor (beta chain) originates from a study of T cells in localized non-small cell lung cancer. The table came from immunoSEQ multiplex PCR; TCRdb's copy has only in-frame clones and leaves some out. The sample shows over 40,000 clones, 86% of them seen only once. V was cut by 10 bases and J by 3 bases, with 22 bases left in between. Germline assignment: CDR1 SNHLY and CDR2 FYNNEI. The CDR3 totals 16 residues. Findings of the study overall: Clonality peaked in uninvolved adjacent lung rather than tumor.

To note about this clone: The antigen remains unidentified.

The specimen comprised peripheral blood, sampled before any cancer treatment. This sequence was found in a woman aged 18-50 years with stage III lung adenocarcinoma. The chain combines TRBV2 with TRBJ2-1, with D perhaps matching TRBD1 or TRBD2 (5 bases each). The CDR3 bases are TGTGCCACAAGGGACGACGTTATCTTCCACTACAATGAGCAGTTCTTC. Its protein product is CATRDDVIFHYNEQFF.